This record looks at one TCR beta chain sequence and its context. There is no known antigen for this receptor. Qualities for individual bases were not recorded, and no much larger clone is one base off. Participants in the prospective study were aged roughly 18 to 100 years, lived in about two dozen United States geographic areas, and enrolled through a virtual design. In the prospective study, participants were assigned to cohorts based on the clinical history participants reported in a screening survey and a study questionnaire. Mobile phlebotomists in the prospective study collected whole blood, serum and a nasopharyngeal or oropharyngeal swab from every participant. Additional blood draws and questionnaires over an approximately 2-month period could optionally be provided by prospective study participants. Before DNA extraction, prospective study blood samples were shipped either frozen or at room temperature.

TCRbeta CDR3 regions were amplified from genomic DNA using the immunoSEQ Assay, a bias-controlled multiplex PCR. As for how the authors treated the data: Nucleated cell counts per sample were estimated from amplification of reference gene primers within the assay. Sequence reads were collapsed and filtered to measure the absolute abundance of every unique TCRbeta CDR3 rearrangement. Productive Simpson clonality was computed per sample as the square root of Simpson's diversity index over productive rearrangements. TCRdb obtained this table from immuneACCESS and retained in-frame rearrangements with V and J assigned. These tables miss some clones; where compared with another copy, unresolved V genes account for less than half of the shortfall, and the remainder is unexplained. V and J calls and clone size are those listed in that table; D and trimming were worked out from the DNA. The sample includes under 150,000 clones, with approximately 87% observed a single time. 0.95% to 1.5% of the sample goes to the ten largest clones.

This record belongs to a study of blood T cell repertoires in COVID-19 (dated by TCRdb to 2018 to 2021). With respect to the entire study: Samples from collaborators originated in the United States, Italy and Spain and spanned both the acute and convalescent phases of COVID-19. The material from the prospective study consisted of cDNA or gDNA derived from T cells, B-cell-depleted T cells, or PBMCs. The dataset comprised deeply sampled blood TCRbeta repertoires from subjects exposed to, actively infected with, or recovered from COVID-19. The repertoires were released in a freely available public database meant as a resource for research on the immune response to SARS-CoV-2. Samples were obtained from the ongoing ImmuneRACE study (first 160 participants) and from some 1,300 subjects provided by 6 global collaborators. The sample metadata nearly always contained a de-identified subject ID, COVID-19 status, age in years and sex. Where available, HLA class I and class II types were obtained from metadata supplied by the sample provider rather than from assay-based typing. Broad study findings and their caveats: Clinical and demographic metadata were provided uncurated, with the amount varying by source and participant.

From the cysteine through the phenylalanine, the CDR3 covers 16 amino acids. Of all the DNA, just the CDR3 is kept, 48 bases in frame from base 1. The V end gives up 2 bases and the J end 7 bases, leaving 4 bases in the junction not matched to a gene. According to the germline V gene, CDR1 reads MDHEN and CDR2 reads SYDVKM. The specimen was PBMCs or T cells enriched from blood (not recorded which). The chain was built from TRBV28 and TRBJ2-2, and TRBD2 matches 13 of the central bases. This sequence was found in a young woman with acute COVID-19. The nucleotide sequence is TGTGCCAGCAGTTTAACTAGCGGGAGGGCCGACGGGGAGCTGTTTTTT. The translation is CASSLTSGRADGELFF.